This T cell receptor (beta chain) was identified in a study of T cell repertoires in cytomegalovirus infection. Using its own MiXCR run on the reads, TCRdb lists one record per CDR3 protein. The sample has 400,000 or so distinct CDR3 sequences, less than 20% seen once. This clonotype was seen only a few times. No antigen is known for it. Whole-study findings and limits: Public TCR beta family frequency separated CMV-and-HLA carriers, including in an independent cohort.

Sequences were obtained from PBMCs. The TCR originated in a human donor in good health (CMV status not recorded). Some clones in this sample may be carry-over from other donors' samples.

CDR3 bases: TGTGCCAGCAGCCGACAGGGTTCGTACACTGAAGCTTTCTTT. Its translation is CASSRQGSYTEAFF. The chain recombines TRBV7-2 with TRBJ1-1, with TRBD1 matching 7 bases. CDR1 SGHTA and CDR2 FQGNSA come from the germline V gene. With 5 bases clipped from V and 3 bases from J, the junction kept 6 bases outside the gene matches. The CDR3 covers 14 residues.